One and the same sample provided the 28 T cell receptor beta chains below, sequenced in a study of spatial heterogeneity in lung cancer. One entry per CDR3 protein, called by TCRdb with MiXCR from the 5' RACE reads. The sample consists of 45,000 to 55,000 distinct CDR3 sequences, approximately 5% of them appearing once. Time point here: sample taken at primary tumor resection. Here the sequenced sample was PBMCs, taken at surgery. The receptors were gathered from a male donor with early-stage non-small cell lung cancer.

This clonotype was detected ten times or more. The chain combines TRBV28 with TRBJ2-5; D is ambiguous. The CDR3 spans 14 residues. V gave up 5 bases and J gave up 1 base, with 11 bases separating them. The germline V gene has CDR1 MDHEN and CDR2 SYDVKM. The CDR3 DNA follows: TGTGCCAGCAGTACAACAGACTTCCAAGAGACCCAGTACTTC. Residues: CASSTTDFQETQYF.

This clonotype was recorded many times. The chain employs TRBV7-2 and TRBJ2-4, with 9 positions matching TRBD2. Losses at the gene ends were 5 bases for V and 7 bases for J; bases not matched to a gene: 9. Germline lookup yields CDR1 SGHTA and CDR2 FQGNSA. The CDR3 spans 15 residues. The CDR3 loop reads CASSPLAGAGNIQYF. CDR3 in DNA: TGTGCCAGCAGCCCCTTAGCGGGGGCGGGTAACATTCAGTACTTC.

Only one count was recorded for this clonotype. The V call is TRBV19, the J call TRBJ2-2, with a possible D match to TRBD2 (5 bases). With 9 bases removed from V and 4 bases from J, the gap between germline ends came to 12 bases. CDR3 length: 13 residues. Looked up from germline, CDR1 is LNHDA and CDR2 is SQIVND (reference sequence). The CDR3 sequence: CASNSGFTGELFF. DNA for the CDR3: TGTGCCAGCAATTCGGGATTCACCGGGGAGCTGTTTTTT.

This clonotype occurred many times. V and J are TRBV7-2 and TRBJ2-2; 12 bases are a match to TRBD2. V dropped 5 bases and J dropped 5; count of bases not matched to a gene: 9. CDR3 size: 17 residues. Per germline, CDR1 SGHTA and CDR2 FQGNSA. The CDR3 nucleotides are TGTGCCAGCAGCGCGAACCCAGGACTAGCGGGAACCGGGGAGCTGTTTTTT. Translated, it gives CASSANPGLAGTGELFF. Combining the CDR3 with reference TRBV7-2 and TRBJ2-2 gives the whole variable domain GAGVSQSPSNKVTEKGKDVELRCDPISGHTALYWYRQSLGQGLEFLIYFQGNSAPDKSGLPSDRFSAERTGGSVSTLTIQRTQQEDSAVYLCASSANPGLAGTGELFFGEGSRLTVL.

In nucleotides, the CDR3 is TGTGCCAGCAGCTTAGGAAGTTCTAATTCACCCCTCCACTTT. Translating it yields CASSLGSSNSPLHF. The chain joins TRBV7-9 to TRBJ1-6, with D hard to call. Trimming shortened V by 1 base and J by 6 bases, and 7 bases separated the two germline ends. Germline V lookup: CDR1 SEHNR, CDR2 FQNEAQ (reference sequence). This CDR3 spans 14 amino acids.

The chain is built from TRBV20-1 and TRBJ2-2; 8 bases match TRBD2. CDR1 DFQATT and CDR2 SNEGSKA come from the germline V gene (reference sequence). V was pared by 3 bases and J by 1 base, with 7 bases of the junction left unmatched. The CDR3 is 16 residues long. The CDR3, as DNA: TGCAGTGCTAGCTTTACCGGGACTAGGAACACCGGGGAGCTGTTTTTT. It encodes CSASFTGTRNTGELFF.

Many counts were recorded for this clonotype. The chain carries TRBV4-2 and TRBJ2-1; the D is unclear. The germline CDR1 and CDR2 sequences are LGHNA and YNFKEQ. V lost 1 base and J 5 bases, leaving 3 bases between the germline ends. The CDR3 is 12 amino acids. CDR3: CASSQGDNEQFF. The CDR3, as DNA: TGTGCCAGCAGCCAAGGCGACAATGAGCAGTTCTTC.

This clonotype was observed many times. One end of the junction varies from germline; a read error may be responsible. J is TRBJ1-1 and V is TRBV7-7; no firm D call. Germline-derived CDR1 and CDR2 are SSHAT and FNYEAQ (reference sequence). The CDR3 extends over 14 amino acids. This CDR3 reads CASSPYTGAFEAFF. The CDR3 region has the DNA TGTGCTAGCAGCCCCTACACCGGAGCTTTCGAAGCTTTCTTT.

This clonotype was detected many times. V gene TRBV12-3 or TRBV12-4 combines with J gene TRBJ2-1; TRBD1 matches 7 bases. This CDR3 contains 13 residues. After removal of 3 bases from V and 9 bases from J, the junction contained 5 bases not matched to a gene. The CDR3 coding sequence is TGTGCCAGCAGTTTCGGACGGGACAGTGAGCAGTTCTTC. Its protein is CASSFGRDSEQFF.

The J gene is TRBJ2-1, the V gene TRBV10-2; 14 bases fit TRBD2. J lost 8 bases, V lost 10 bases, and 4 bases had no gene match. The CDR3 runs 13 residues. The germline CDR1 and CDR2 sequences are WSHSY and SAAADI. The CDR3 DNA sequence: TGCGCCAACCCGGGACTAGCGGGAGATGAGCAGTTCTTC. This gives the protein CANPGLAGDEQFF.

This clonotype has at least ten counts. The chain uses TRBV12-3 or TRBV12-4 and TRBJ1-1, with D unresolved. Trimming removed 3 bases at V and 3 bases at J, with 11 bases between. This CDR3 has 14 residues. The CDR3 sequence is CASSLEPWDTEAFF. The CDR3 DNA sequence: TGTGCCAGCAGTTTGGAGCCGTGGGACACTGAAGCTTTCTTT.

This clonotype has ten or more counts. The chain links TRBV20-1 to TRBJ1-5; D unclear. Germline CDR1 is DFQATT and CDR2 is SNEGSKA (reference sequence). Trimming removed 1 base from V and 4 bases from J, with 14 bases in between. The CDR3 length is 15 residues. The CDR3: CSARVRYSPNQPQHF. CDR3 bases: TGCAGTGCTAGAGTTCGGTACTCACCGAATCAGCCCCAGCATTTT.

In DNA form, the CDR3 reads TGCGCCAGCAGCTTGGACGGGTCTGGAAACACCATATATTTT. Encoded protein: CASSLDGSGNTIYF. The genes are TRBV5-1 and TRBJ1-3, with D unclear. Between the trimmed V and J ends, which lost 0 bases and 1 base, there was a span of 5 bases. From germline, CDR1 is SGHRS and CDR2 YFSETQ. The CDR3 runs 14 residues.

The sample holds a few counts of this clonotype. This chain joins TRBV21-1 and TRBJ2-2; the table's D call, TRBD1, has no DNA check behind it. TRBV21-1 corresponds to a pseudogene. This CDR3 has 17 residues. The CDR3: CASSKEPGRGNTGELFF. The CDR3 DNA is TGTGCCAGCAGCAAAGAGCCCGGACGGGGGAACACCGGGGAGCTGTTTTTT.

Remarks on this clonotype: With a much larger clone just one base away, this may be a read error. The conserved final phenylalanine or tryptophan is absent from the CDR3, which likely points to a read error. The chain uses TRBV5-1 and TRBJ2-7, with D uncertain. This CDR3 has 14 residues. From germline, CDR1 is SGHRS and CDR2 YFSETQ. V was trimmed by 3 bases and J by 3 bases, leaving 13 bases between them. CDR3 nucleotides: TGCGCCAGCAGCTCTACTCGCTTGGACTACGAGCAGTACTCC. Protein sequence: CASSSTRLDYEQYS.

This clonotype came up many times. The V gene is TRBV4-1, the J gene TRBJ2-5, with 10 bases aligning to TRBD2. The CDR3 runs to 16 residues. After removal of 4 bases from V and 4 bases from J, the junction contained 9 bases not matched to a gene. From germline, CDR1 is MGHRA and CDR2 YSYEKL. The chain's CDR3 is CASSRRTSGQLETQYF. The DNA of the CDR3 is TGCGCCAGCAGCCGCCGGACTAGCGGACAGCTAGAGACCCAGTACTTC.

This clonotype was recorded at least ten times. The chain couples TRBV5-4 to TRBJ2-2; 7 bases are shared with TRBD1. Trimming at V came to 3 bases and at J to 4 bases, leaving 6 bases not matched to a gene. The CDR3 extends over 15 amino acids. The germline V gene has CDR1 SGHNT and CDR2 YYREEE (reference sequence). The CDR3 DNA reads as TGTGCCAGCAGCTCTCCCGACAGGGCCACCGGGGAGCTGTTTTTT. It translates to CASSSPDRATGELFF.

This chain uses TRBV7-2 with TRBJ1-1; D is undetermined. V dropped 1 base and J dropped 6 bases, with 12 bases sitting between them. Germline CDR1 and CDR2: SGHTA and FQGNSA. The CDR3 totals 14 residues. The CDR3 sequence: CASSLGYPGSEAFF. The CDR3 DNA sequence: TGTGCCAGCAGCTTAGGGTACCCAGGTTCTGAAGCTTTCTTT.

This clonotype was seen at least ten times. The V call is TRBV10-3, the J call TRBJ2-7, with D maybe TRBD1 (8 bases). CDR1 and CDR2 (germline): ENHRY, SYGVKD. V was pared by 7 bases and J by 4 bases, with 26 bases between. The CDR3 has 17 residues. CDR3 bases: TGTGCCATCAAGGACAGGGAGGGTAGCGGAGGGGTGTACGAGCAGTACTTC. It specifies CAIKDREGSGGVYEQYF.

This clonotype was counted many times. The V and J genes are TRBV9 and TRBJ2-1; D is unclear. Germline V gene lookup returns CDR1 SGDLS and CDR2 YYNGEE. This CDR3 region has 13 residues. V was clipped by 0 bases and J by 5 bases, with 6 bases between them. CDR3 in amino acids: CASSVGRNNEQFF. The CDR3 DNA follows: TGTGCCAGCAGCGTAGGCAGGAACAATGAGCAGTTCTTC.

This clonotype was recorded at least ten times. The chain links TRBV4-3 to TRBJ2-3, with 10 positions matching TRBD2. Germline CDR1 LGHNA, CDR2 YSLEER. CDR3 size: 16 residues. The V segment lost 4 bases and the J segment 2 bases; nucleotides outside the gene matches: 6. The CDR3 region is CASSRQLAGSTDTQYF. In DNA, the CDR3 is TGCGCCAGCAGCCGGCAACTAGCGGGGTCCACAGATACGCAGTATTTT.

There are many counts of this clonotype. V gene TRBV20-1 combines with J gene TRBJ1-6, with 10 bases identical to TRBD1. The CDR3 runs to 14 residues. Germline-derived CDR1 and CDR2 are DFQATT and SNEGSKA (reference sequence). Unmatched junction bases numbered 7, after V lost 7 bases and J lost 7 bases. The CDR3: CSVPGQGNNSPLHF. CDR3 DNA: TGCAGTGTTCCGGGACAGGGGAACAATTCACCCCTCCACTTT.

Ten or more counts support this clonotype. The rearrangement links TRBV11-2 to TRBJ2-7; D is unresolved. CDR3 length equals 13 residues. Germline CDR1 is SGHAT and CDR2 is FQNNGV. Deletions cut 4 bases from V and 7 bases from J, with 14 bases between. The chain's CDR3 is CASSSSGVPEQYF. CDR3 nucleotides: TGTGCCAGCAGCTCCTCCGGCGTCCCGGAGCAGTACTTC.

This clonotype has ten or more counts. The chain links TRBV24-1 to TRBJ2-6; the D gene is possibly TRBD1 (5 bases). Trimming removed 10 bases at V and 0 bases at J, with 6 bases between. CDR3 length: 13 amino acids. The germline V gene encodes CDR1 KGHDR and CDR2 SFDVKD. CDR3 protein: CATQDSGANVLTF. The DNA of the CDR3 is TGTGCCACACAGGACTCTGGGGCCAACGTCCTGACTTTC.

There are many counts of this clonotype. This chain joins TRBV5-4 and TRBJ2-4; the match to TRBD1 covers 7 bases. The CDR3 is made up of 14 amino acids. J lost 1 base, V lost 3 bases, and 1 base had no gene match. Germline V gene data show CDR1 as SGHNT and CDR2 as YYREEE (reference sequence). This CDR3 is CASSSTGAKNIQYF. The CDR3 DNA is TGTGCCAGCAGCTCGACAGGGGCCAAAAACATTCAGTACTTC.

This clonotype has more than one count but fewer than ten. The chain has TRBV6-5 and TRBJ1-1, with TRBD1 matching over 8 bases. The CDR3 loop spans 13 amino acids. CDR1 is MNHEY and CDR2 is SVGAGI in the germline V gene. Unmatched junction bases numbered 4, after V lost 6 bases and J lost 4 bases. The CDR3 sequence: CASRETGGTEAFF. As DNA, the CDR3 is TGTGCCAGCAGGGAAACAGGGGGCACTGAAGCTTTCTTT.

This clonotype came up many times. The chain has TRBV29-1 and TRBJ2-4; 10 nucleotides line up with TRBD1. V dropped 7 bases and J dropped 6; count of bases not matched to a gene: 3. CDR1 is SQVTM, CDR2 ANQGSEA, per germline. This CDR3 spans 12 amino acids. The CDR3 DNA reads as TGCAGCGGAGGACAGGGGGGAAACATTCAGTACTTC. Its protein is CSGGQGGNIQYF.

This clonotype was found many times. The CDR3 nucleotides read TGCGCCAGCAGAGAGTCAGGGAGGACAGATACGCAGTATTTT. Translation gives CASRESGRTDTQYF. The genes are TRBV5-1 and TRBJ2-3; weak D call: TRBD2 (6 bases). The germline V gene has CDR1 SGHRS and CDR2 YFSETQ. Trimming stripped 5 bases from V and 3 bases from J, with 13 bases between. The CDR3 is 14 residues long.